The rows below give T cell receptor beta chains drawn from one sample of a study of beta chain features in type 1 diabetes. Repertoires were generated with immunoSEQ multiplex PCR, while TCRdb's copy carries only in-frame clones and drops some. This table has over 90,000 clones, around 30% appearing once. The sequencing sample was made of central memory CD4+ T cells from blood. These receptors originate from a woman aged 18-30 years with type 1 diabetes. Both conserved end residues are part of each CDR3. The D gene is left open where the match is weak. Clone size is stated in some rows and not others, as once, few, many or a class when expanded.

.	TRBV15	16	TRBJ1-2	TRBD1	TGTGCCACCAGCAGGGATACAGGGGGCGCCGGCTATGGCTACACCTTC	CATSRDTGGAGYGYTF
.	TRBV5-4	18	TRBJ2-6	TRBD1	TGTGCCAGCAGCTTTCGGCAGGGGGCCCACTCTGGGGCCAACGTCCTGACTTTC	CASSFRQGAHSGANVLTF
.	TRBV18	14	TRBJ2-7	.	TGTGCCAGCTCACCGAGCCCCGGGGACTACGAGCAGTACTTC	CASSPSPGDYEQYF
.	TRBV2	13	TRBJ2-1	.	TGTGCCAGCATAAGGGAGACGTACAATGAGCAGTTCTTC	CASIRETYNEQFF
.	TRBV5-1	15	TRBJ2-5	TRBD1	TGCGCCAGCAGCTTGTTTGGGACAGGGGAGGAGACCCAGTACTTC	CASSLFGTGEETQYF
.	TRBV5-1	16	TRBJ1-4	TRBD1	TGCGCCAGCAGCTTGGGAGGACAGGGGGCAGGCGAAAAACTGTTTTTT	CASSLGGQGAGEKLFF
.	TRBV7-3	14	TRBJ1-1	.	TGTGCCAGCAGCTTGGCAGGTGGAAATACTGAAGCTTTCTTT	CASSLAGGNTEAFF
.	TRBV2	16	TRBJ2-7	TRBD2	TGTGCCAGCAGTGAAGGGGGACTAGCGGGGAACTACGAGCAGTACTTC	CASSEGGLAGNYEQYF
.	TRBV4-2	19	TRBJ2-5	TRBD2	TGTGCCAGCAGCCAAGATTCGGCTGGCGGGAGGGCTGGGATTGAGACCCAGTACTTC	CASSQDSAGGRAGIETQYF
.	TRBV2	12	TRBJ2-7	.	TGTGCCAGCACTCGACAGAGCTACGAGCAGTACTTC	CASTRQSYEQYF
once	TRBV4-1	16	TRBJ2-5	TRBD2	TGCGCCAGCAGCCAACCGACTAGCGGGAGGGGGGGGCCCCAGTACTTC	CASSQPTSGRGGPQYF
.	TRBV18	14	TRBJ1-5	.	TGTGCCAGCTCAGGAAACAGGGACAATCAGCCCCAGCATTTT	CASSGNRDNQPQHF
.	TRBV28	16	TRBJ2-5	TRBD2	TGTGCCAGCAGTACCGGGACTAGCGGGAGTATACAGACCCAGTACTTC	CASSTGTSGSIQTQYF
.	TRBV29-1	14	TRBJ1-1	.	TGCAGCGCTTTTACACCCCGGGTAGCAACTGAAGCTTTCTTT	CSAFTPRVATEAFF
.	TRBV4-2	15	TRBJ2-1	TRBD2	TGTGCCAGCAGCCAAGATGGGACTATCTACAATGAGCAGTTCTTC	CASSQDGTIYNEQFF
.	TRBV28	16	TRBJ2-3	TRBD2	TGTGCCAGCAGTTTTTCTCCGCGGGAGAGCACAGATACGCAGTATTTT	CASSFSPRESTDTQYF
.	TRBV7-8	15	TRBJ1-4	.	TGTGCCAGCAGCTTAGAGGGGTTGACTAATGAAAAACTGTTTTTT	CASSLEGLTNEKLFF
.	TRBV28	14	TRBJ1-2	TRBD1	TGTGCCAGCAGCCCGGGACAGGCTTCCTATGGCTACACCTTC	CASSPGQASYGYTF
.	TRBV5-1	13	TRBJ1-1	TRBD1	TGCGCCAGCAGCGTAGGGGGCTCTGGTGAAGCTTTCTTT	CASSVGGSGEAFF
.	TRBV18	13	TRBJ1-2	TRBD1	TGTGCCAGCTCACGGACAGGGGACTATGGCTACACCTTC	CASSRTGDYGYTF
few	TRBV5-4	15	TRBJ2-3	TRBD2	TGTGCCAGCAGCCCGGGACTAGCGGGAGGAGATACGCAGTATTTT	CASSPGLAGGDTQYF